What follows are 8 T cell receptor beta chains derived from one specimen sequenced in a study of T cell changes during pregnancy in multiple sclerosis. Clones were sequenced by immunoSEQ multiplex PCR, and TCRdb holds only the in-frame ones, with some missing. The sample lists approximately 41,000 clones; more than 75% were seen once. Specimen: CD4+ T cells from peripheral blood mononuclear cells, collected in the second trimester of pregnancy. These receptors all come from a female donor in good health, enrolled as a control in a pregnancy study.

The rearrangement links TRBV28 to TRBJ2-7, with a weak D call TRBD2 (6 bases). Per the germline V gene, CDR1 is MDHEN and CDR2 is SYDVKM. Trimming removed 2 bases from V and 4 bases from J, with 12 bases in between. The CDR3 covers 14 residues. CDR3 in DNA: TGTGCCAGCAGTTTAATCGGGGGTCGGTACGAGCAGTACTTC. Translation gives CASSLIGGRYEQYF.

This chain's CDR3 is CASSGGTGIDTQYF. The DNA for the CDR3 is TGTGCCAGCAGCGGAGGGACAGGAATAGATACGCAGTATTTT. This chain uses TRBV9 with TRBJ2-3, with TRBD1 identical over 8 bases. This CDR3 contains 14 residues. The germline V gene has CDR1 SGDLS and CDR2 YYNGEE. The J segment lost 5 bases and the V segment lost 3 bases, leaving 5 bases of the junction unmatched.

This chain links TRBV7-9 with TRBJ2-7, with no clear D. The CDR3 loop spans 13 amino acids. V was cut by 3 bases and J by 1 base, with 7 bases left in between. Per germline, CDR1 SEHNR and CDR2 FQNEAQ (reference sequence). CDR3 in DNA: TGTGCCAGCAGCTTTGGCCAATCCTACGAGCAGTACTTC. Translation: CASSFGQSYEQYF.

The gene calls are TRBV5-1 and TRBJ1-2; 11 bases map to TRBD1. Germline V gives CDR1 SGHRS, CDR2 YFSETQ. The CDR3 runs 14 residues. J lost 7 bases, V lost 3 bases, and 5 bases had no gene match. The CDR3 spells CASSSGQGEGGYTF. In DNA, the CDR3 is TGCGCCAGCAGCTCGGGACAGGGGGAAGGTGGCTACACCTTC.

This clone showed up just a few times. V is TRBV18 and J is TRBJ2-2, with 10 bases aligning to TRBD1. Germline values: CDR1 KGHSH, CDR2 LQKENI. With V trimmed by 6 bases and J by 5 bases, 9 bases remained unmatched. CDR3 size: 16 residues. CDR3: CASSPTGTGETGELFF. The CDR3 DNA is TGTGCCAGCTCTCCGACCGGGACAGGGGAGACCGGGGAGCTGTTTTTT.

The V call is TRBV7-6, the J call TRBJ2-7; D is perhaps TRBD1 (6 bases). The CDR3 has 15 amino acids. In germline, CDR1 is SGHVS, CDR2 FNYEAQ. V was cut by 4 bases and J by 5 bases, with 18 bases left in between. CDR3 sequence: CASSWGRQGRDEQYF. CDR3 DNA: TGTGCCAGCAGCTGGGGGCGGCAGGGTCGGGACGAGCAGTACTTC.

The chain links TRBV4-3 to TRBJ2-3; 11 bases are shared with TRBD2. Germline V CDR1 and CDR2: LGHNA, YSLEER. CDR3 size: 15 residues. Trimming removed 8 bases from V and 2 bases from J; junction bases left unmatched: 6. The CDR3 sequence is CASSIAGGFTDTQYF. The CDR3 bases are TGCGCCAGCTCAATAGCGGGGGGGTTCACAGATACGCAGTATTTT.

As regards this clone: Relative to the germline gene, one junction end is altered; a read error may explain this. The chain uses TRBV2 and TRBJ1-2; D ambiguous. Germline V CDR1 and CDR2: SNHLY, FYNNEI. The CDR3 is 12 amino acids. The CDR3 bases are TGTGCCAGCAGTGATTGGCAGGCCGAGTTAGGCTTC. This gives the protein CASSDWQAELGF.